This T cell receptor (beta chain) was found in a study of blood T cell repertoires in COVID-19. The CDR3 covers 16 residues. V was pared by 2 bases and J by 3 bases, with 8 bases of the junction left unmatched. Germline V gene sequence: CDR1 KGHSH, CDR2 LQKENI. Sequencing used immunoSEQ multiplex PCR; TCRdb keeps in-frame clones, though not all of them. The sample holds about 200,000 clones, nearly 90% seen once. The source is a man in his forties or fifties with COVID-19, enrolled during active disease. Material: peripheral blood. J is TRBJ1-1 and V is TRBV18; 8 bases are a match to TRBD1. CDR3 region: CASSPSKDRGDTEAFF. The CDR3 coding sequence is TGTGCCAGCTCACCATCGAAAGACAGGGGCGACACTGAAGCTTTCTTT. Looking up the rest from reference TRBV18 and TRBJ1-1 gives the full variable domain: NAGVMQNPRHLVRRRGQEARLRCSPMKGHSHVYWYRQLPEEGLKFMVYLQKENIIDESGMPKERFSAEFPKEGPSILRIQQVVRGDSAAYFCASSPSKDRGDTEAFFGQGTRLTVV.